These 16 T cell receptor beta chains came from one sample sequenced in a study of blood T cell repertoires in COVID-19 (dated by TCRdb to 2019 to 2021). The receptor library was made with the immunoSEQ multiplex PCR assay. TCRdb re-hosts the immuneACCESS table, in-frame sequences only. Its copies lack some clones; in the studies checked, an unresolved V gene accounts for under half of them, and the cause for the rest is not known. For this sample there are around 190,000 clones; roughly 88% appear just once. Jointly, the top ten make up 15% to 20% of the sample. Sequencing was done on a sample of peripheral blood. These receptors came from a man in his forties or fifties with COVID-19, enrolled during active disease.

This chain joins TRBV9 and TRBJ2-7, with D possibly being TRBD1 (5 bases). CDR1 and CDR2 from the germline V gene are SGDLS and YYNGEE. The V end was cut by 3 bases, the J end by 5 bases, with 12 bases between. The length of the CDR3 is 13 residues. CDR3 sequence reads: CASSATVTDEQYF. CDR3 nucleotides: TGTGCCAGCAGCGCGACAGTCACCGACGAGCAGTACTTC.

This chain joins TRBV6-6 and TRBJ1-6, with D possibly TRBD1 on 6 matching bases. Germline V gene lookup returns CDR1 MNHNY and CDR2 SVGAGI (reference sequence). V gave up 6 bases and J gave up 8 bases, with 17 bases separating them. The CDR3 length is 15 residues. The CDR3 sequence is CASSPRGGPDSPLHF. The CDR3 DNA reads TGTGCCAGCAGCCCCCGGGGGGGCCCAGATTCACCCCTCCACTTT.

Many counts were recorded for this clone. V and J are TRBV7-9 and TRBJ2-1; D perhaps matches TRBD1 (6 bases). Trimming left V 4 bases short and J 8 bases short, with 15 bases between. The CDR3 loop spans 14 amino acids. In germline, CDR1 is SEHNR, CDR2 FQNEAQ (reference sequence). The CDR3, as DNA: TGTGCCAGCAGCTCCGCTACAGGGCTGGATGAGCAGTTCTTC. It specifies CASSSATGLDEQFF.

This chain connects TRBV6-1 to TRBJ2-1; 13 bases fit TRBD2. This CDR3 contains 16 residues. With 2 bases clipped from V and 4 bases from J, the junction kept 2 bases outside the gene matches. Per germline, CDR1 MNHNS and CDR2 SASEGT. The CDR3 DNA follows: TGTGCCAGCAGTGAATGGACTAGCGGGAGTTACAATGAGCAGTTCTTC. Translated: CASSEWTSGSYNEQFF.

CDR3 sequence (DNA): TGTGCCAGCAGCTTGGGGGGCCTAGTTGGCACAGATACGCAGTATTTT. It is translated as CASSLGGLVGTDTQYF. The chain employs TRBV5-6 and TRBJ2-3, with D possibly TRBD1 on 5 matching bases. V lost 0 bases to trimming and J lost 1 base, with 12 bases between them. CDR1 SGHDT and CDR2 YYEEEE come from the germline V gene. This CDR3 comprises 16 residues. Using reference TRBV5-6 and TRBJ2-3 for the parts outside the CDR3, the full variable domain is DAGVTQSPTHLIKTRGQQVTLRCSPKSGHDTVSWYQQALGQGPQFIFQYYEEEERQRGNFPDRFSGHQFPNYSSELNVNALLLGDSALYLCASSLGGLVGTDTQYFGPGTRLTVL.

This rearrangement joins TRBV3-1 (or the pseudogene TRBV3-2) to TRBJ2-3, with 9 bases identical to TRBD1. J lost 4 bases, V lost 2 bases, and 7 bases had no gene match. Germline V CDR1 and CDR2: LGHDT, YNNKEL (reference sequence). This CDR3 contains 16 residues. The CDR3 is CASSQSGTGPADTQYF. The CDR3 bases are TGTGCCAGCAGCCAATCCGGGACAGGGCCAGCAGATACGCAGTATTTT.

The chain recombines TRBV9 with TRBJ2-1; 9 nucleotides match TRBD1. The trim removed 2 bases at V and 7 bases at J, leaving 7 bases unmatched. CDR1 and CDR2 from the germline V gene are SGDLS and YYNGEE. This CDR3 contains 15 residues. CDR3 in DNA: TGTGCCAGCAGCGTTTACTTAGGACAGGGGAATGAGCAGTTCTTC. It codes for CASSVYLGQGNEQFF.

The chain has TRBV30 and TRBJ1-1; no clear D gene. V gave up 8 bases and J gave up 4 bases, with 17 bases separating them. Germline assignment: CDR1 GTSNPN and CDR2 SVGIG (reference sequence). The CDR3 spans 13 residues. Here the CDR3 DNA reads TGTGCCGGATTTGGCGGGATGGGCACTGAAGCTTTCTTT. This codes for CAGFGGMGTEAFF.

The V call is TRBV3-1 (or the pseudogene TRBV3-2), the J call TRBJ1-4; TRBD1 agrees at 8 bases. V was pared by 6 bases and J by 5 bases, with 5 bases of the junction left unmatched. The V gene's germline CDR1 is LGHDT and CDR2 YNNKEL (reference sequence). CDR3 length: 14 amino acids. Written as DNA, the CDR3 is TGTGCCAGCAGTCACAGACAGGGGAATGAAAAACTGTTTTTT. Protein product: CASSHRQGNEKLFF.

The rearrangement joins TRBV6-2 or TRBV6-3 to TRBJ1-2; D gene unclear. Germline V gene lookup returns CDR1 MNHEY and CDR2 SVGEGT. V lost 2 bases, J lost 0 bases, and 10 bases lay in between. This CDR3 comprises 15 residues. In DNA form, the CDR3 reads TGTGCCAGCAGTTACCCTAGCGCCGCTAACTATGGCTACACCTTC. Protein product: CASSYPSAANYGYTF.

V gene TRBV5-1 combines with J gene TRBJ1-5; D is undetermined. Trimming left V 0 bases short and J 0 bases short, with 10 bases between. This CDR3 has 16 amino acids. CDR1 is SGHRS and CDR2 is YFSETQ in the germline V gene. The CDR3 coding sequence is TGCGCCAGCAGCTTGGGGGCAGCAAATAGCAATCAGCCCCAGCATTTT. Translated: CASSLGAANSNQPQHF.

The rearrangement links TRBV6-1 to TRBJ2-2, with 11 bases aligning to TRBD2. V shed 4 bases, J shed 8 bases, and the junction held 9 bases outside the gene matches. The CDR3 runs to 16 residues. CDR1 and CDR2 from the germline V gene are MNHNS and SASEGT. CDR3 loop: CASSAVAGGPSGELFF. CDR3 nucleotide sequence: TGTGCCAGCAGTGCGGTAGCGGGAGGGCCTTCAGGGGAGCTGTTTTTT.

The CDR3 protein is CASSLAQLAGLSSYEQYF. Written as DNA, the CDR3 is TGTGCCAGCAGCTTAGCCCAACTAGCGGGACTTAGCTCCTACGAGCAGTACTTC. The rearrangement uses TRBV7-8 and TRBJ2-7, with 10 positions matching TRBD2. This CDR3 is built from 18 residues. Germline lookup yields CDR1 SGHVS and CDR2 FQNEAQ. V was pared by 0 bases and J by 0 bases, with 8 bases of the junction left unmatched.

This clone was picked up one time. The CDR3 sequence is CASSLVDRTIWELFF. In nucleotides, the CDR3 is TGTGCCAGCAGCCTCGTTGACAGGACCATTTGGGAGCTGTTTTTT. The chain uses TRBV7-3 and TRBJ2-2; D might be TRBD1 (6 bases). Germline CDR1 is SGHTA and CDR2 is FQGTGA. The CDR3 contains 15 residues. With 5 bases removed from V and 9 bases from J, the gap between germline ends came to 19 bases.

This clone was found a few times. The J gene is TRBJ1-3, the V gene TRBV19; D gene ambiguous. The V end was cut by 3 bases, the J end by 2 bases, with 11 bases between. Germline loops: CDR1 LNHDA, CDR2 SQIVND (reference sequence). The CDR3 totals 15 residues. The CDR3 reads CASSISPETGNTIYF. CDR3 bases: TGTGCCAGTAGTATTAGTCCGGAGACTGGAAACACCATATATTTT.

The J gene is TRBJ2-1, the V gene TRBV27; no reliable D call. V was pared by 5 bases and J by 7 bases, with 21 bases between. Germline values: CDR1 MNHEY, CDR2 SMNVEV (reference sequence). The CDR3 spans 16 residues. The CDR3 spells CASSLLGYYNQNEQFF. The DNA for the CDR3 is TGTGCCAGCAGTCTCCTTGGGTACTATAATCAGAATGAGCAGTTCTTC.